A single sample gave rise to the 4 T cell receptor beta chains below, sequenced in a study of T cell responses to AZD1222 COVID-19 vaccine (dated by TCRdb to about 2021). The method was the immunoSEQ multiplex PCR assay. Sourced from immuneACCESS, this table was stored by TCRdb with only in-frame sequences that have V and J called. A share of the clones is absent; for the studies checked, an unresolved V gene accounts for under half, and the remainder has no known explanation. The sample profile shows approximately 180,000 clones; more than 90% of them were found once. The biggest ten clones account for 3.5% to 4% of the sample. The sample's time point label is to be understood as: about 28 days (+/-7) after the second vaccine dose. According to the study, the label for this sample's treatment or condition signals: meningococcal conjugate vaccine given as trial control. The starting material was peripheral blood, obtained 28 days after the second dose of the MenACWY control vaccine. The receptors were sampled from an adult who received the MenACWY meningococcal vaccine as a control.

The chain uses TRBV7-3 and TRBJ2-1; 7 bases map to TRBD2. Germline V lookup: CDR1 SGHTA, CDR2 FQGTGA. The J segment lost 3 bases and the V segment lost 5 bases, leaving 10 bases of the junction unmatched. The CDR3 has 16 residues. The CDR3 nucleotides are TGTGCCAGCAGCCGCGGGGCGGGAGCGGACTACAATGAGCAGTTCTTC. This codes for CASSRGAGADYNEQFF.

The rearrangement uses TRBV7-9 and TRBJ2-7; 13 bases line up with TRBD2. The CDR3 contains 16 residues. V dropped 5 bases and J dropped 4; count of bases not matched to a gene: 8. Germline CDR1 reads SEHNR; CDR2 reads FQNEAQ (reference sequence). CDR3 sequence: CASSPWTSGRLYEQYF. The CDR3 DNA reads TGTGCCAGCAGCCCTTGGACTAGCGGGAGACTATACGAGCAGTACTTC.

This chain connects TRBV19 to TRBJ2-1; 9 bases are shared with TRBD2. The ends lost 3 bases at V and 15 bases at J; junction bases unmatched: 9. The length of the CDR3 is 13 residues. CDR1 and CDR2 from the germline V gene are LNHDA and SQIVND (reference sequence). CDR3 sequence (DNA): TGTGCCAGTAGTATGTTCGGCGGGAGGGGTGTGTTCTTC. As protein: CASSMFGGRGVFF.

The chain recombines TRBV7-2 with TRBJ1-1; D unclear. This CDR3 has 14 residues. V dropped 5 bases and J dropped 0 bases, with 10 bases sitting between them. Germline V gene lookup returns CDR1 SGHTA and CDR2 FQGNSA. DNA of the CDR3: TGTGCCAGCAGCCTTTACACGATGAACACTGAAGCTTTCTTT. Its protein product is CASSLYTMNTEAFF.